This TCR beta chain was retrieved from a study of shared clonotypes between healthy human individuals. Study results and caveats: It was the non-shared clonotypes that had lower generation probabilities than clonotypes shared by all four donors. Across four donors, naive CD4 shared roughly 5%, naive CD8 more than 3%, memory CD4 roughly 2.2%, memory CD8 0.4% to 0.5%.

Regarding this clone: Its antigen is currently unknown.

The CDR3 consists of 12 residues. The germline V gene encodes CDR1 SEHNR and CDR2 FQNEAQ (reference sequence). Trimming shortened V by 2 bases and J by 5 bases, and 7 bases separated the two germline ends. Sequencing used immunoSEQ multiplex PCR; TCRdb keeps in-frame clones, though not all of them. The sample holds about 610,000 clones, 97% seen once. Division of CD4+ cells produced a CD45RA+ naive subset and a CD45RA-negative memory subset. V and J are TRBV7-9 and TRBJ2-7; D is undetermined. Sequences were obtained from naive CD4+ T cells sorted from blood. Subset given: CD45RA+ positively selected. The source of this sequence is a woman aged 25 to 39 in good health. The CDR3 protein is CASSLILDEQYF. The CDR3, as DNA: TGTGCCAGCAGCTTAATTTTGGACGAGCAGTACTTC.